The clone carrying this TCR beta chain was seen more than once but under ten times. A single record per CDR3 protein comes from TCRdb applying MiXCR to the reads. The repertoire has about 400,000 distinct CDR3 sequences, 15% to 20% of them found once; the top ten carry less than 9.5%. V lost 3 bases to trimming and J lost 3 bases, with 13 bases between them. From germline, CDR1 is SEHNR and CDR2 FQNEAQ (reference sequence). The CDR3 sequence is 15 residues long. The data belong to a study of T cell repertoires in cytomegalovirus infection. Sequenced material: PBMCs. V usage is TRBV7-9 and J usage is TRBJ2-3; possible D gene TRBD2, 5 bases. This TCR came from a human donor in good health (CMV status not recorded). Some clones in this sample may be carry-over from other donors' samples. CDR3 in DNA: TGTGCCAGCAGCTTCGGGGTCGGTCGAACAGATACGCAGTATTTT. This codes for CASSFGVGRTDTQYF. Full variable domain (outside the CDR3, taken from reference TRBV7-9 and TRBJ2-3): DTGVSQNPRHKITKRGQNVTFRCDPISEHNRLYWYRQTLGQGPEFLTYFQNEAQLEKSRLLSDRFSAERPKGSFSTLEIQRTEQGDSAMYLCASSFGVGRTDTQYFGPGTRLTVL.